This T cell receptor (beta chain) was identified in a study of blood T cell repertoires in COVID-19. Study-level background: From T cells, B-cell-depleted T cells, or PBMCs came the material, which was cDNA or gDNA.

Trimming cost V 3 bases and J 5 bases, with 11 bases left between them. The germline V gene has CDR1 SGDLS and CDR2 YYNGEE. CDR3 size: 14 residues. TCRdb keeps only in-frame clones here, not all; method: immunoSEQ multiplex PCR. The sample lists roughly 310,000 clones; roughly 88% were seen once. The clonotype originates from a woman aged 45-60 years with active or convalescent COVID-19. Sequences were obtained from peripheral blood. The rearrangement joins TRBV9 to TRBJ1-4; no definite D call. CDR3 loop: CASSEVGPNEKLFF. The CDR3 DNA sequence: TGTGCCAGCAGCGAGGTGGGCCCCAATGAAAAACTGTTTTTT.